Listed here is a single TCR beta chain. The antigen is undetermined. V shed 6 bases and J shed 3 bases, with 15 bases lying between them. The CDR3 loop spans 15 amino acids. The germline V gene encodes CDR1 MDHEN and CDR2 SYDVKM. The sample originates from a study of cytotoxic CD8 clonotypes in ibrutinib-treated CLL. In the study overall: Once patients had received a median about twelve months of treatment, range 6 to 36, response samples were obtained.

Study findings and constraints: The clonality went up when patients responded to ibrutinib and dropped back toward baseline at progression.

Clones were sequenced by immunoSEQ multiplex PCR, and TCRdb holds only the in-frame ones, with some missing. The table includes about 250,000 clones, under 75% detected once. The sequence was obtained from a human donor with chronic lymphocytic leukemia. Material: PBMCs, obtained after 24 months of ibrutinib treatment. This chain links TRBV28 with TRBJ1-5, with D unclear. The chain's CDR3 is CASSLLDGPNQPQHF. CDR3 coding DNA: TGTGCCAGCAGCCTCCTGGACGGACCCAATCAGCCCCAGCATTTT.